Presented here are 18 T cell receptor beta chains from one specimen sequenced in a study of CD8 T cells in ankylosing spondylitis. Using its own MiXCR run on the 5' RACE reads, TCRdb lists one record per CDR3 protein. The sample lists just under 95,000 distinct CDR3 sequences, about 9% occurring once. Sample: blood, either unsorted or a sorted T cell fraction (not recorded which). The receptors originated from a male donor with ankylosing spondylitis or in good health (not recorded which).

This clonotype was seen many times. The chain employs TRBV28 and TRBJ2-7; 8 bases match TRBD2. Germline V CDR1 and CDR2: MDHEN, SYDVKM. CDR3 length: 16 residues. The trim removed 3 bases at V and 2 bases at J, leaving 9 bases unmatched. CDR3 protein: CASSLIGGAPPYEQYF. The CDR3 bases are TGTGCCAGCAGTTTGATCGGGGGGGCGCCCCCCTACGAGCAGTACTTC. The entire variable domain, with the rest obtained from reference TRBV28 and TRBJ2-7, is as follows: DVKVTQSSRYLVKRTGEKVFLECVQDMDHENMFWYRQDPGLGLRLIYFSYDVKMKEKGDIPEGYSVSREKKERFSLILESASTNQTSMYLCASSLIGGAPPYEQYFGPGTRLTVT.

This clonotype has only a few counts. The genes are TRBV12-3 or TRBV12-4 and TRBJ2-5; D might be TRBD1 (6 bases). The ends were cut back, 0 bases at V and 5 bases at J, with 10 bases in the middle. The CDR3 totals 14 residues. The CDR3 coding sequence is TGTGCCAGCAGTTTAGCGCAGGGGTCCGAGACCCAGTACTTC. Protein: CASSLAQGSETQYF.

This clonotype has ten or more counts. V usage is TRBV20-1 and J usage is TRBJ2-7, with 11 bases that match TRBD1. There are 13 residues in the CDR3. Per germline, CDR1 DFQATT and CDR2 SNEGSKA (reference sequence). Losses at the gene ends were 5 bases for V and 5 bases for J; bases not matched to a gene: 5. CDR3 in amino acids: CSALGQGAHEQYF. CDR3 DNA: TGCAGTGCTTTAGGACAGGGGGCCCACGAGCAGTACTTC.

The chain is built from TRBV7-8 and TRBJ1-1, with 7 bases matching TRBD1. Trimming took 2 bases from V and 1 from J; bases not matched to a gene: 1. The CDR3 length is 14 residues. Germline V gene lookup returns CDR1 SGHVS and CDR2 FQNEAQ. The DNA of the CDR3 is TGTGCCAGCAGCTTACCAGGGGGGAACACTGAAGCTTTCTTT. This encodes CASSLPGGNTEAFF.

Ten or more counts support this clonotype. V is TRBV28 and J is TRBJ2-2; TRBD1 is a possible D gene (5 bases). CDR1 is MDHEN, CDR2 SYDVKM, per germline. Deletions cut 2 bases from V and 2 bases from J, with 6 bases between. This CDR3 is built from 14 residues. The CDR3 sequence: CASSLRTNTGELFF. In nucleotides, the CDR3 is TGTGCCAGCAGTTTACGGACAAACACCGGGGAGCTGTTTTTT.

This clonotype was counted between two and nine times. The gene calls are TRBV4-1 and TRBJ1-1, with a tentative D call TRBD1 (5 bases). The CDR3 has 16 residues. Germline V lookup: CDR1 MGHRA, CDR2 YSYEKL. The V and J ends lost 0 bases and 1 base respectively, with 12 bases between them. The CDR3 DNA is TGCGCCAGCAGCCAAGATGGGGCGGAGGGGAACACTGAAGCTTTCTTT. Residues: CASSQDGAEGNTEAFF.

In the case of this clonotype: This could be a read error, since a much larger clone is one nucleotide away. The rearrangement links TRBV11-2 to TRBJ2-7, with D possibly called TRBD1 or TRBD2 (5 bases each). The CDR3 has 17 residues. The V end lost 0 bases, the J end lost 1 base, and 16 bases lay between the germline ends. Germline CDR1 SGHAT, CDR2 FQNNGV. CDR3 region: CASSLEMWDGSSYEQYF. CDR3 DNA: TGTGCCAGCAGCTTAGAAATGTGGGACGGAAGTTCCTACGAGCAGTACTTC.

The sample holds many counts of this clonotype. The rearrangement uses TRBV7-8 and TRBJ2-7; D perhaps matches TRBD1 (6 bases). CDR3 length: 16 amino acids. V was clipped by 2 bases and J by 0 bases, with 14 bases between them. Germline values: CDR1 SGHVS, CDR2 FQNEAQ. The CDR3 coding sequence is TGTGCCAGCAGCTTAACTGTGGGGGCAAGCTCCTACGAGCAGTACTTC. Amino acid sequence: CASSLTVGASSYEQYF.

This clonotype was seen ten or more times. The chain joins TRBV5-1 to TRBJ2-7; TRBD1 matches at 7 bases. CDR3 length equals 15 residues. V was pared by 0 bases and J by 3 bases, with 6 bases of the junction left unmatched. In germline, CDR1 is SGHRS, CDR2 YFSETQ. The CDR3 loop reads CASSLVGQSFYEQYF. As DNA, the CDR3 is TGCGCCAGCAGCTTGGTGGGACAGTCTTTCTACGAGCAGTACTTC.

This clonotype was recorded at least ten times. The DNA for the CDR3 is TGTGCCAGCAGTTTACCCAGGGTATACACCGGGGAGCTGTTTTTT. Translation gives CASSLPRVYTGELFF. This sequence joins TRBV12-3 or TRBV12-4 and TRBJ2-2; D perhaps matches TRBD1 (5 bases). The V and J ends lost 2 bases and 3 bases respectively, with 10 bases between them. CDR3 size: 15 residues.

This clonotype was recorded a few times. This chain connects TRBV7-9 to TRBJ2-7; D gene unclear. Between the trimmed V and J ends, which lost 8 bases and 4 bases, there was a span of 12 bases. This CDR3 has 12 residues. Germline V gene sequence: CDR1 SEHNR, CDR2 FQNEAQ (reference sequence). CDR3 protein: CASGQSEYEQYF. The CDR3 region has the DNA TGTGCCAGCGGCCAGTCTGAGTACGAGCAGTACTTC. The whole variable domain, filled in from reference TRBV7-9 and TRBJ2-7, reads DTGVSQNPRHKITKRGQNVTFRCDPISEHNRLYWYRQTLGQGPEFLTYFQNEAQLEKSRLLSDRFSAERPKGSFSTLEIQRTEQGDSAMYLCASGQSEYEQYFGPGTRLTVT.

This clonotype has just a few counts. The rearrangement uses TRBV5-5 and TRBJ2-3; either TRBD1 or TRBD2 may fit D (5 bases each). The CDR3 is made up of 15 amino acids. Trimming removed 0 bases from V and 4 bases from J, with 12 bases in between. The V gene's germline CDR1 is SGHKS and CDR2 YYEKEE (reference sequence). The CDR3 loop reads CASSLVGAQSDTQYF. The CDR3 region has the DNA TGTGCCAGCAGCTTGGTCGGGGCGCAGTCAGATACGCAGTATTTT.

There are many counts of this clonotype. This chain joins TRBV20-1 and TRBJ2-3, with 11 bases identical to TRBD2. J lost 3 bases, V lost 2 bases, and 4 bases had no gene match. Germline CDR1 reads DFQATT; CDR2 reads SNEGSKA (reference sequence). The CDR3 has 15 amino acids. The chain's CDR3 is CSARTTSGGTDTQYF. The CDR3 nucleotides read TGCAGTGCTAGAACCACTAGCGGGGGTACAGATACGCAGTATTTT.

This clonotype has at least ten counts. The V call is TRBV15, the J call TRBJ1-1, with a weak D call TRBD1 (5 bases). V lost 0 bases to trimming and J lost 0 bases, with 8 bases between them. There are 15 residues in the CDR3. Germline loops: CDR1 LNHNV, CDR2 YYDKDF (reference sequence). The CDR3 protein is CATSRELGLNTEAFF. The DNA of the CDR3 is TGTGCCACCAGCAGAGAGTTGGGGCTGAACACTGAAGCTTTCTTT.

This clonotype was detected ten times or more. This chain links TRBV5-1 with TRBJ1-6; maybe TRBD1 (6 bases). CDR3 length: 16 residues. V was cut by 2 bases and J by 1 base, with 10 bases left in between. Germline CDR1 SGHRS, CDR2 YFSETQ. The CDR3 sequence: CASSLTGTSYNSPLHF. The DNA of the CDR3 is TGCGCCAGCAGCTTAACCGGGACATCCTATAATTCACCCCTCCACTTT.

Ten or more counts support this clonotype. The V gene is TRBV27, the J gene TRBJ1-2; the D gene is possibly TRBD1 (6 bases). This CDR3 has 19 residues. V was clipped by 4 bases and J by 3 bases, with 27 bases between them. Germline V CDR1 and CDR2: MNHEY, SMNVEV (reference sequence). CDR3 sequence: CASSSQLPDSTTGDYGYTF. The CDR3 nucleotides read TGTGCCAGCAGTTCCCAATTACCGGACAGTACAACTGGGGACTATGGCTACACCTTC.

In nucleotides, the CDR3 is TGTGCCAGCAGCTTAGTTCTAGCGGGGGTCCTGGATGAGCAGTTCTTC. Amino acids: CASSLVLAGVLDEQFF. The V and J genes are TRBV7-9 and TRBJ2-1; 10 bases align to TRBD2. Germline CDR1 reads SEHNR; CDR2 reads FQNEAQ (reference sequence). V lost 1 base to trimming and J lost 8 bases; unmatched junction nucleotides: 8. This CDR3 contains 16 residues. Filled out from reference TRBV7-9 and TRBJ2-1, the complete variable domain reads DTGVSQNPRHKITKRGQNVTFRCDPISEHNRLYWYRQTLGQGPEFLTYFQNEAQLEKSRLLSDRFSAERPKGSFSTLEIQRTEQGDSAMYLCASSLVLAGVLDEQFFGPGTRLTVL.

The chain uses TRBV20-1 and TRBJ1-5; D call uncertain. This CDR3 is 14 amino acids long. V dropped 4 bases and J dropped 0 bases, with 10 bases sitting between them. In germline, CDR1 is DFQATT, CDR2 SNEGSKA (reference sequence). CDR3 DNA: TGCAGTGCTATGAACTTGTATAGCAATCAGCCCCAGCATTTT. Encoded protein: CSAMNLYSNQPQHF.